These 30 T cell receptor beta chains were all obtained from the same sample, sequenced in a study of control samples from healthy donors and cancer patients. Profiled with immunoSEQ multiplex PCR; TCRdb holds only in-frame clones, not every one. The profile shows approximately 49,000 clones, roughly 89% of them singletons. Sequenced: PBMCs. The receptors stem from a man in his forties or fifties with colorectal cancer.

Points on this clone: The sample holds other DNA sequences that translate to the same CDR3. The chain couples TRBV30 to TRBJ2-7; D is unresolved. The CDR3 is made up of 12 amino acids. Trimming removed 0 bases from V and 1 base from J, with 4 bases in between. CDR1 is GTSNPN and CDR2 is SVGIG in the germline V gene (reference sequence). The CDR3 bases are TGTGCCTGGAGTGTAGGGTCCTACGAGCAGTACTTC. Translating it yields CAWSVGSYEQYF.

The CDR3 DNA is TGTGCCACCAGTGACGGGACCTCCCAGCCCCAGCATTTT. Its translation is CATSDGTSQPQHF. The chain joins TRBV24-1 to TRBJ1-5, with D perhaps matching TRBD1 (5 bases). There are 13 residues in the CDR3. Between the trimmed V and J ends, which lost 4 bases and 7 bases, there was a span of 10 bases. Germline-derived CDR1 and CDR2 are KGHDR and SFDVKD.

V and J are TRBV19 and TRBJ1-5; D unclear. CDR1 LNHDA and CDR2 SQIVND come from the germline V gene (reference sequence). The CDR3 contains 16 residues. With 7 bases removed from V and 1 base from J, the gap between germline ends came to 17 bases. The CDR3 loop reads CASTPRQRESNQPQHF. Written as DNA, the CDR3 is TGTGCCAGTACCCCCAGGCAGAGGGAAAGCAATCAGCCCCAGCATTTT.

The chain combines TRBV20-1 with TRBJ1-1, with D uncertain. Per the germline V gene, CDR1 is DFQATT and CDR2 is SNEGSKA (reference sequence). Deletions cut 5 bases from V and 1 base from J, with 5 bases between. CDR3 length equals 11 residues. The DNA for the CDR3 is TGCAGTGCTCCGCAGAACACTGAAGCTTTCTTT. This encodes CSAPQNTEAFF.

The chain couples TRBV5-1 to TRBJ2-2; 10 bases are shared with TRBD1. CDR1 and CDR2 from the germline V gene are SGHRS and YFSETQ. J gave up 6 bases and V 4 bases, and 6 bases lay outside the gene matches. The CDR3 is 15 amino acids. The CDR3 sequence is CASSIGTGAAGELFF. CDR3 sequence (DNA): TGCGCCAGCAGCATAGGGACAGGGGCTGCCGGGGAGCTGTTTTTT.

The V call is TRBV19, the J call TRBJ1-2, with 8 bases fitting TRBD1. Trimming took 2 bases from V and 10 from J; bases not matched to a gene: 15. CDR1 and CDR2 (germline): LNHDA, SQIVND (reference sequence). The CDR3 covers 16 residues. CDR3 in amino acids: CASSISGQVTYGDYTF. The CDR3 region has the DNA TGTGCCAGTAGTATATCGGGACAGGTAACCTATGGAGACTACACCTTC.

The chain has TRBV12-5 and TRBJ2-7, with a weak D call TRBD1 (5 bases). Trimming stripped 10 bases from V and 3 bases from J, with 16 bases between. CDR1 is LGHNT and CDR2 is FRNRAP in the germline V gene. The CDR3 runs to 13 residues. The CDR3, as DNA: TGTGCTACCCAAGGGGCGGAAGACTACGAGCAGTACTTC. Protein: CATQGAEDYEQYF.

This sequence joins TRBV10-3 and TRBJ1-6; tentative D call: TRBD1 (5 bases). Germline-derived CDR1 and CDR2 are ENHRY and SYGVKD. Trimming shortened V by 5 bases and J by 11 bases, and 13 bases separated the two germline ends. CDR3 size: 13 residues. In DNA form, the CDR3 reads TGTGCCATCAGTAAAGGGGCGATGGCACCCCTCCACTTT. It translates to CAISKGAMAPLHF.

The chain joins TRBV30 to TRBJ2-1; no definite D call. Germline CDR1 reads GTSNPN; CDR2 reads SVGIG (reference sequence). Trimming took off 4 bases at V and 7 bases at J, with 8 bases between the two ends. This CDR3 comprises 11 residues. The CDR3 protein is CAWNFGNEQFF. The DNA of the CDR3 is TGTGCCTGGAATTTTGGAAATGAGCAGTTCTTC.

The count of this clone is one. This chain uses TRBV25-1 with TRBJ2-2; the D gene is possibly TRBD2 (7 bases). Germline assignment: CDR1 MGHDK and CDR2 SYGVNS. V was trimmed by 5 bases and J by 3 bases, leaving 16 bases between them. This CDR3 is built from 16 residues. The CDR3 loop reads CASSSLGAGDTGELFF. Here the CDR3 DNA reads TGTGCCAGCAGTTCTTTGGGGGCGGGGGACACCGGGGAGCTGTTTTTT.

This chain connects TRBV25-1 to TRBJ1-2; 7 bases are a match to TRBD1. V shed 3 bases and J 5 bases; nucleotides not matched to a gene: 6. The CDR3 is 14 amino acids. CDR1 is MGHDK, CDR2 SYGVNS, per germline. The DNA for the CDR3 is TGTGCCAGCAGTGAGTCCGGGACAGATTATGGCTACACCTTC. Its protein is CASSESGTDYGYTF.

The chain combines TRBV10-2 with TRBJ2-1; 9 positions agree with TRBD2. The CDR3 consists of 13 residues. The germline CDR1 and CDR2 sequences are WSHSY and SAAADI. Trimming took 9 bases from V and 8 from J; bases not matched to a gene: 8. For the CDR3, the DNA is TGCGCCAGTGCGGGAGGGCCCGTGGATGAGCAGTTCTTC. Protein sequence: CASAGGPVDEQFF.

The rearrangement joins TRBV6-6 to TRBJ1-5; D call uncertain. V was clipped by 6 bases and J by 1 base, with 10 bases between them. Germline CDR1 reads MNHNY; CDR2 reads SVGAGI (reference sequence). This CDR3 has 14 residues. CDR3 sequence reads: CASRAPDSNQPQHF. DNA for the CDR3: TGTGCCAGCAGAGCCCCGGACAGCAATCAGCCCCAGCATTTT.

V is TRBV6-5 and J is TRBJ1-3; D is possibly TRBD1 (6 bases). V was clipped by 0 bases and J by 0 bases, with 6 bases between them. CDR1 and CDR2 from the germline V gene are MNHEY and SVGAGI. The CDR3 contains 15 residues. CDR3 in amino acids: CASSYSDSSGNTIYF. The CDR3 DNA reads TGTGCCAGCAGTTACTCGGACAGCTCTGGAAACACCATATATTTT.

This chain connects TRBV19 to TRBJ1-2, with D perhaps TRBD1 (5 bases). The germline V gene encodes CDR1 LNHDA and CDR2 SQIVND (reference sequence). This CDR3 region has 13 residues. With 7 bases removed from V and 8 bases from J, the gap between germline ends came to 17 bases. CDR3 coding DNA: TGTGCCAGTACCGAGCGGGGCACGGGGGGCTACACCTTC. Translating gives CASTERGTGGYTF.

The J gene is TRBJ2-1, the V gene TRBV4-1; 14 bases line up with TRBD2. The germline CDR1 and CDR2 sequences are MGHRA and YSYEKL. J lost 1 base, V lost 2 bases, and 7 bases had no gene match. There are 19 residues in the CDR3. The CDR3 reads CASSQLPGLAGVSYNEQFF. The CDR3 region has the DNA TGCGCCAGCAGCCAACTCCCGGGACTAGCGGGGGTATCCTACAATGAGCAGTTCTTC.

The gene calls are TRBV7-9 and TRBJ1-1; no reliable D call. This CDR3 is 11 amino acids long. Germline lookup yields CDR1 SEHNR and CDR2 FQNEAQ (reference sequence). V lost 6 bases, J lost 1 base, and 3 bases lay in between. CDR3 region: CASRTNTEAFF. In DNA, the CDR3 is TGTGCCAGCAGGACGAACACTGAAGCTTTCTTT.

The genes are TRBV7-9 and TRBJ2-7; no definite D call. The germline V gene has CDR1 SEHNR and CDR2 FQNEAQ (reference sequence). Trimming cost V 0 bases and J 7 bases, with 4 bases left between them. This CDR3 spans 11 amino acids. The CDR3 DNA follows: TGTGCCAGCAGCTTAGCAAATGAGCAGTACTTC. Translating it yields CASSLANEQYF.

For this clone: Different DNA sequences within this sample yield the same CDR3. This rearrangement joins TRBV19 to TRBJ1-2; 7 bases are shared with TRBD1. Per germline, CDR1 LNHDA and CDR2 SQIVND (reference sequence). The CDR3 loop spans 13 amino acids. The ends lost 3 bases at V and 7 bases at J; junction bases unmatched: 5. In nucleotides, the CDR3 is TGTGCCAGTAGTATGGAGGGGGCGGGTGGCTACACCTTC. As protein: CASSMEGAGGYTF.

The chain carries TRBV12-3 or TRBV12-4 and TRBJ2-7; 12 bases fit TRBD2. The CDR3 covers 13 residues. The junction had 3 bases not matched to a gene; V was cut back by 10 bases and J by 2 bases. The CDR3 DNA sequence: TGTGCCACCGGGACTAGCGGGCCCTACGAGCAGTACTTC. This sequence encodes CATGTSGPYEQYF.

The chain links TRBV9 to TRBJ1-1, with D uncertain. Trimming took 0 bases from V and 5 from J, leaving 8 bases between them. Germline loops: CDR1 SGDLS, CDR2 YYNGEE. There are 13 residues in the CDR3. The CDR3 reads CASSVGGKTEAFF. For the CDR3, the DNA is TGTGCCAGCAGCGTAGGAGGGAAAACTGAAGCTTTCTTT.

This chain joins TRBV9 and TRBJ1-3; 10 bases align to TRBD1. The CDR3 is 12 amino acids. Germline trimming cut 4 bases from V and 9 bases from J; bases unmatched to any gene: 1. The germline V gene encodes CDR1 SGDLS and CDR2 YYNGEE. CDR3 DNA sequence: TGTGCCAGCAGCCGGGACAGGGGCACCATATATTTT. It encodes CASSRDRGTIYF.

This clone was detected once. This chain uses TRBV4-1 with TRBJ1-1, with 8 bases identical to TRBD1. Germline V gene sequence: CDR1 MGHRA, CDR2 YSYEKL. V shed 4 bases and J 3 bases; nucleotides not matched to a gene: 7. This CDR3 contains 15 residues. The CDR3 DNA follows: TGCGCCAGCAGCCCCCGGGACAGGCGTGACACTGAAGCTTTCTTT. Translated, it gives CASSPRDRRDTEAFF.

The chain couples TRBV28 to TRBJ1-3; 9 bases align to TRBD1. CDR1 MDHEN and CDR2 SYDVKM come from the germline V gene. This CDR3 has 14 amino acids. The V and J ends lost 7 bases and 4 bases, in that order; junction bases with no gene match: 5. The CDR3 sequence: CASTPTGGGNTIYF. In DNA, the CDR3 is TGTGCCAGCACCCCGACAGGGGGAGGAAACACCATATATTTT.

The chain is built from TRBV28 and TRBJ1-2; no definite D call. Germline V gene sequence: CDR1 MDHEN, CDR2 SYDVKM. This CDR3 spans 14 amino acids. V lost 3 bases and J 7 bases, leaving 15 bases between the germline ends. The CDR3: CASSLALLGSGYTF. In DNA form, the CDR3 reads TGTGCCAGCAGTTTGGCCCTACTAGGTTCTGGCTACACCTTC.

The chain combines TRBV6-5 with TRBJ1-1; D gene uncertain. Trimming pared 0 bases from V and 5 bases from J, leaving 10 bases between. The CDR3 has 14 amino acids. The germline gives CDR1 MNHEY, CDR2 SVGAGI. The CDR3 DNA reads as TGTGCCAGCAGTTACTCGTACGCACCAACTGAAGCTTTCTTT. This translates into CASSYSYAPTEAFF.

The CDR3 spells CASSPGRTGTTYEQYF. The CDR3 DNA follows: TGCGCCAGCAGCCCCGGTCGGACAGGGACAACCTACGAGCAGTACTTC. The chain links TRBV5-1 to TRBJ2-7, with TRBD1 matching over 8 bases. V was pared by 4 bases and J by 2 bases, with 11 bases of the junction left unmatched. The CDR3 contains 16 residues. Germline V CDR1 and CDR2: SGHRS, YFSETQ.

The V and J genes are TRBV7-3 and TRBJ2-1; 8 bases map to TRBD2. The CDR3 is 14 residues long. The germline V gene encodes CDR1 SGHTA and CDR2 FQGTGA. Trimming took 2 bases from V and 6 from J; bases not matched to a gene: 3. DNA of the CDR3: TGTGCCAGCAGCTTAGGGACTAGGGCCAATGAGCAGTTCTTC. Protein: CASSLGTRANEQFF.

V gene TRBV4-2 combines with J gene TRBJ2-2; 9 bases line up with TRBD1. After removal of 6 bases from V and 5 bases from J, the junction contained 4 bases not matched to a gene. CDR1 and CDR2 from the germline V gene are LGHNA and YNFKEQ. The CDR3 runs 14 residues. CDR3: CASSPGTGTGELFF. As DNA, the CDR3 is TGTGCCAGCAGTCCCGGGACAGGGACCGGGGAGCTGTTTTTT.

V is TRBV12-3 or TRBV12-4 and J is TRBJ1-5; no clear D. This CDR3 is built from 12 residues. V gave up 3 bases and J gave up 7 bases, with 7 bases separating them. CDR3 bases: TGTGCCAGCAGTTTTGAGTGGCAGCCCCAGCATTTT. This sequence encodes CASSFEWQPQHF.